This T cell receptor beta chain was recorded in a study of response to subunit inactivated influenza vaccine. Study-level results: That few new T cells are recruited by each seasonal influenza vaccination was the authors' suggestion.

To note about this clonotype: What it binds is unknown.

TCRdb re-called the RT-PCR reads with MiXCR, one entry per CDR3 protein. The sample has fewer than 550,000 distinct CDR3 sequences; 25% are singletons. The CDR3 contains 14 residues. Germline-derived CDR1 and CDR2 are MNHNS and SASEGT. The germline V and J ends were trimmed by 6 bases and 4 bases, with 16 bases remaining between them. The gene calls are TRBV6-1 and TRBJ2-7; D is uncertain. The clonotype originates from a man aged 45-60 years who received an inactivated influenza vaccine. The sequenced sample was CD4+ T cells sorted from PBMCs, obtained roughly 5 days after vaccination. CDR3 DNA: TGTGCCAGCAGCGTCCAGATAGGCCCTTACGAGCAGTACTTC. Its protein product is CASSVQIGPYEQYF.